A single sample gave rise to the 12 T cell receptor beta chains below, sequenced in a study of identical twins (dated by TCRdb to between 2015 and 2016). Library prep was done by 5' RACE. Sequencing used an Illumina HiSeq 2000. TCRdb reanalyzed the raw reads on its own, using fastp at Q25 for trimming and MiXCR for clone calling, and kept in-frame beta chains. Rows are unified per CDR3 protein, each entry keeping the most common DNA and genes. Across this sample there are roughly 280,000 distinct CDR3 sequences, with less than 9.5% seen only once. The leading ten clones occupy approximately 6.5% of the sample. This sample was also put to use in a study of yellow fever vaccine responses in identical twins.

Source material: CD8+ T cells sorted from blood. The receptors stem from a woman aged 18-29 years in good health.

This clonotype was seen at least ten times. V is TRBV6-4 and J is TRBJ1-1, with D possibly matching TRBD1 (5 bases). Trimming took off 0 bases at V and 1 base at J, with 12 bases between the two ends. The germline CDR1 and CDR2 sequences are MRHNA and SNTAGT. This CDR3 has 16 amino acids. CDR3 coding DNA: TGTGCCAGCAGTGACTCTACCAGGGACTCGAACACTGAAGCTTTCTTT. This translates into CASSDSTRDSNTEAFF.

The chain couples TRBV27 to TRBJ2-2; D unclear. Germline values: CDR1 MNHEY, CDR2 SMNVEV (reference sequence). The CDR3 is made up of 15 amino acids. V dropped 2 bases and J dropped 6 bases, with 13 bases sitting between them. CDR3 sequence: CASSLIVSPAGELFF. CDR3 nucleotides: TGTGCCAGCAGTTTAATCGTGAGTCCGGCCGGGGAGCTGTTTTTT.

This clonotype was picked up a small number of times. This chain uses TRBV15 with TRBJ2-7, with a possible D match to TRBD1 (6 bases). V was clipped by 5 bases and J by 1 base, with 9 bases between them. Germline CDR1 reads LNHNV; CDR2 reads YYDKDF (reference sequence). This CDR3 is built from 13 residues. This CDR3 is CATSPQGSYEQYF. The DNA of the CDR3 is TGTGCCACCAGCCCCCAGGGGTCCTACGAGCAGTACTTC.

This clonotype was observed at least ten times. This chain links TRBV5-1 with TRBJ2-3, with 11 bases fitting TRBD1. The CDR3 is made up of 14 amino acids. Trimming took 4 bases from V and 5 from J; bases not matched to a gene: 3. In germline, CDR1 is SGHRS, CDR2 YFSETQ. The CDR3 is CASSAGQGGDTQYF. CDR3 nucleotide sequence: TGCGCCAGCAGCGCGGGACAGGGGGGAGATACGCAGTATTTT.

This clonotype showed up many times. The CDR3 region is CASSLSAGSGADTQYF. CDR3 DNA: TGTGCCAGCAGTTTATCCGCAGGGTCGGGGGCAGATACGCAGTATTTT. The chain is built from TRBV27 and TRBJ2-3, with D possibly being TRBD2 (6 bases). Looked up from germline, CDR1 is MNHEY and CDR2 is SMNVEV (reference sequence). The ends were cut back, 0 bases at V and 4 bases at J, with 14 bases in the middle. The length of the CDR3 is 16 residues.

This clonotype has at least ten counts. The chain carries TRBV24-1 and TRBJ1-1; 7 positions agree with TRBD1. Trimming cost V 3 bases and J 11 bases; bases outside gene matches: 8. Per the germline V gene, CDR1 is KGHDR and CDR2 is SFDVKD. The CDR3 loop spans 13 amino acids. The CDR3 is CATSDTFTGVAFF. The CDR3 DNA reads TGTGCCACCAGTGATACCTTTACAGGGGTGGCTTTCTTT.

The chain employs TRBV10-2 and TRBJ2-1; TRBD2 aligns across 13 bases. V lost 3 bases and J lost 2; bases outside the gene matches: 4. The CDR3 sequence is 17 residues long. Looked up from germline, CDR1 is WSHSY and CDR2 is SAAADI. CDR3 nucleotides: TGCGCCAGCAGTGATCCCGGGACTAGCGGGACCTACAATGAGCAGTTCTTC. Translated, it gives CASSDPGTSGTYNEQFF.

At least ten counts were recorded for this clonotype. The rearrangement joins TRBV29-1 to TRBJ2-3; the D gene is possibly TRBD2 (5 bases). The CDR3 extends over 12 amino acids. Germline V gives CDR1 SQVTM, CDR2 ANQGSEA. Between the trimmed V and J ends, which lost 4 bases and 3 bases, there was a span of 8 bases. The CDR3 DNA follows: TGCAGCGTTGCGGGAATGACAGATACGCAGTATTTT. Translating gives CSVAGMTDTQYF.

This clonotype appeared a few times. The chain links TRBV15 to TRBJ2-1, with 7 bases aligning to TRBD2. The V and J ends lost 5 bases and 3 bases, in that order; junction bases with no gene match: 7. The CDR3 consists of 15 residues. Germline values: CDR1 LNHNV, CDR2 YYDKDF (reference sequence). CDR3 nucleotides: TGTGCCACCAGCCGGACCCGGGGGGTCTACAATGAGCAGTTCTTC. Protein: CATSRTRGVYNEQFF.

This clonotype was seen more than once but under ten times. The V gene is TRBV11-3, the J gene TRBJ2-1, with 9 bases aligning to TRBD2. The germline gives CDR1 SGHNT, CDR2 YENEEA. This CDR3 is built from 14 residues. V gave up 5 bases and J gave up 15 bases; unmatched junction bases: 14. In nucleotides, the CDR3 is TGTGCCAGCAGCGGGAGCCCCGGGACTAGCATCCCGTTCTTC. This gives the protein CASSGSPGTSIPFF. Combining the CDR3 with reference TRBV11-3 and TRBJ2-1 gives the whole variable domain EAGVVQSPRYKIIEKKQPVAFWCNPISGHNTLYWYLQNLGQGPELLIRYENEEAVDDSQLPKDRFSAERLKGVDSTLKIQPAELGDSAVYLCASSGSPGTSIPFFGPGTRLTVL.

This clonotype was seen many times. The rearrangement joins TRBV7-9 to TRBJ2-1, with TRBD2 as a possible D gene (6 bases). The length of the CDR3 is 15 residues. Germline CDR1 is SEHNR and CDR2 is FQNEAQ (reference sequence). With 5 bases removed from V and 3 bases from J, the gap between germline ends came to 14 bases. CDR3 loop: CASSPPGEFYNEQFF. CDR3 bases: TGTGCCAGCAGCCCCCCGGGGGAGTTCTACAATGAGCAGTTCTTC.

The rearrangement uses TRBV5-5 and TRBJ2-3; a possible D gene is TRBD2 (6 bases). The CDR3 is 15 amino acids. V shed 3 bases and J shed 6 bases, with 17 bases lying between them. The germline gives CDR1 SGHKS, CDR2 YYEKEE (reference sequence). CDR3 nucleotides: TGTGCCAGCAGCTGGGACTTCCCGCAGGACGATACGCAGTATTTT. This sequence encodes CASSWDFPQDDTQYF.